These 16 T cell receptor beta chains came from one sample sequenced in a study of Tregs in tolerant kidney transplant recipients. The method was immunoSEQ multiplex PCR; TCRdb's version includes in-frame clones alone and lacks a portion of them. The sample holds around 50,000 clones, 91% seen once. Recipients received nonmyeloablative bone marrow transplants from related graft donors, with transient mixed chimerism. The specimen was CD8+ T cells from blood (PBMCs), collected 24 months after the transplant. The receptor source for this set is a human patient who received a combined kidney and bone marrow transplant. Some T cells may have come from the graft donor.

About this clone: The same CDR3 can be traced to other DNA sequences in this sample. The gene calls are TRBV2 and TRBJ2-1; 13 bases align to TRBD2. The ends lost 7 bases at V and 7 bases at J; junction bases unmatched: 4. Germline loops: CDR1 SNHLY, CDR2 FYNNEI. The CDR3 loop spans 14 amino acids. The CDR3, as DNA: TGTGCCAGCACCCGACTAGCGGGAGGTAATGAGCAGTTCTTC. Translating gives CASTRLAGGNEQFF.

This clone has just one count. The chain couples TRBV7-7 to TRBJ2-7; the D gene is possibly TRBD2 (6 bases). In germline, CDR1 is SSHAT, CDR2 FNYEAQ (reference sequence). V gave up 5 bases and J gave up 2 bases, with 16 bases separating them. CDR3 length: 15 amino acids. CDR3 nucleotide sequence: TGTGCCAGCAGCCCTACGGTGGGGGGTACCTACGAGCAGTACTTC. Translating gives CASSPTVGGTYEQYF.

The CDR3 protein is CASSDGTGANVEAFF. CDR3 DNA: TGTGCCAGCAGTGACGGGACAGGGGCCAATGTTGAAGCTTTCTTT. J is TRBJ1-1 and V is TRBV6-4; 10 bases fit TRBD1. CDR3 length equals 15 residues. Germline lookup yields CDR1 MRHNA and CDR2 SNTAGT. With V trimmed by 2 bases and J by 7 bases, 7 bases remained unmatched.

This chain connects TRBV29-1 to TRBJ2-1; possibly TRBD1 for D (6 bases). Germline lookup yields CDR1 SQVTM and CDR2 ANQGSEA. This CDR3 has 13 residues. Trimming cost V 8 bases and J 0 bases, with 11 bases left between them. The DNA for the CDR3 is TGCAGCTTAACGGACAGCTCCTACAATGAGCAGTTCTTC. Its protein product is CSLTDSSYNEQFF.

The genes are TRBV9 and TRBJ2-2; TRBD2 is a possible D gene (6 bases). From germline, CDR1 is SGDLS and CDR2 YYNGEE. The CDR3 has 16 residues. Deletions cut 0 bases from V and 3 bases from J, with 12 bases between. The CDR3 reads CASSVGWRGDTGELFF. The CDR3 nucleotides are TGTGCCAGCAGCGTAGGATGGCGGGGCGACACCGGGGAGCTGTTTTTT.

The rearrangement uses TRBV11-3 and TRBJ2-7, with 7 bases aligning to TRBD2. Trimming at V came to 1 base and at J to 2 bases, leaving 14 bases not matched to a gene. CDR1 is SGHNT and CDR2 is YENEEA in the germline V gene. The CDR3 has 18 residues. DNA of the CDR3: TGTGCCAGCAGCTTAGGCGAGATCCCGACTAGCCCCGCCTACGAGCAGTACTTC. Translated, it gives CASSLGEIPTSPAYEQYF.

V and J are TRBV7-9 and TRBJ2-3; tentatively, D is TRBD2 (5 bases). Trimming pared 8 bases from V and 1 base from J, leaving 13 bases between. CDR1 is SEHNR and CDR2 is FQNEAQ in the germline V gene (reference sequence). This CDR3 is 14 amino acids long. The CDR3, as DNA: TGTGCCAGCCTGAGGGCCTTCCGCACAGATACGCAGTATTTT. Its translation is CASLRAFRTDTQYF.

The rearrangement joins TRBV5-6 to TRBJ2-5; maybe TRBD2 (6 bases). Trimming removed 4 bases from V and 5 bases from J, with 18 bases in between. Germline loops: CDR1 SGHDT, CDR2 YYEEEE. The CDR3 covers 15 residues. The CDR3 region has the DNA TGTGCCAGCAGCCACCTAGCGAACCCCTGGGAGACCCAGTACTTC. Translation: CASSHLANPWETQYF.

This chain joins TRBV30 and TRBJ2-7; no definite D call. Trimming took off 1 base at V and 2 bases at J, with 3 bases between the two ends. The CDR3 extends over 11 amino acids. CDR1 is GTSNPN, CDR2 SVGIG, per germline (reference sequence). CDR3 region: CAWSDTYEQYF. The CDR3 nucleotides are TGTGCCTGGAGTGACACCTACGAGCAGTACTTC.

In its sample, this clone was seen a few times. The chain links TRBV6-1 to TRBJ2-1, with D possibly matching TRBD1 (5 bases). Per the germline V gene, CDR1 is MNHNS and CDR2 is SASEGT. V dropped 5 bases and J dropped 6 bases, with 17 bases sitting between them. The CDR3 has 15 amino acids. For the CDR3, the DNA is TGTGCCAGCAGTCTGACAGCGAAGGTTCCCAATGAGCAGTTCTTC. Translating gives CASSLTAKVPNEQFF.

As regards this clone: A read error may produce the germline difference seen at one junction end. The chain combines TRBV4-2 with TRBJ1-2, with a tentative D call TRBD1 (5 bases). Germline V gene data show CDR1 as LGHNA and CDR2 as YNFKEQ. CDR3 length equals 15 residues. CDR3 region: CASRQVERGLYGYTF. For the CDR3, the DNA is TGTGCCAGCAGACAAGTAGAGAGGGGACTCTATGGCTACACCTTC.

This chain joins TRBV4-1 and TRBJ2-2; tentatively, D is TRBD1 (6 bases). CDR1 is MGHRA and CDR2 is YSYEKL in the germline V gene. Trimming took off 0 bases at V and 6 bases at J, with 11 bases between the two ends. The CDR3 is 15 residues long. The CDR3 spells CASSQDPGAPGELFF. In nucleotides, the CDR3 is TGCGCCAGCAGCCAAGATCCAGGGGCCCCCGGGGAGCTGTTTTTT.

The chain couples TRBV10-3 to TRBJ2-1; D may be TRBD2 (6 bases). The germline CDR1 and CDR2 sequences are ENHRY and SYGVKD. The CDR3 is 10 amino acids. V gave up 8 bases and J gave up 7 bases, with 6 bases separating them. The chain's CDR3 is CAIGGNEQFF. CDR3 bases: TGTGCCATCGGGGGGAATGAGCAGTTCTTC.

This clone counts as medium-sized. V and J are TRBV4-3 and TRBJ1-2; D remains unclear. V was shortened by 4 bases and J by 0 bases, with 15 bases between the two germline ends. Per the germline V gene, CDR1 is LGHNA and CDR2 is YSLEER. This CDR3 contains 16 residues. The chain's CDR3 is CASSLKPGETNYGYTF. The CDR3 DNA reads TGCGCCAGCAGCCTCAAGCCCGGGGAAACTAACTATGGCTACACCTTC.

The V call is TRBV14, the J call TRBJ1-2; D not resolved. Germline V CDR1 and CDR2: SGHDN, FVKESK. This CDR3 region has 14 residues. V shed 2 bases and J shed 2 bases, with 9 bases lying between them. The CDR3 DNA reads as TGTGCCAGCAGCCAATTTTTTCCGAACTATGGCTACACCTTC. Its protein product is CASSQFFPNYGYTF.

This clone was found once. The chain carries TRBV15 and TRBJ2-1; D is unresolved. V was clipped by 7 bases and J by 4 bases, with 11 bases between them. Germline V gene sequence: CDR1 LNHNV, CDR2 YYDKDF (reference sequence). This CDR3 has 13 residues. CDR3 sequence reads: CATTATKYNEQFF. The CDR3 DNA sequence: TGTGCCACCACCGCGACAAAATACAATGAGCAGTTCTTC.